The rows below give T cell receptor beta chains drawn from one sample of a study of identical twins. TCRdb recomputed calls from the 5' RACE reads with MiXCR, one row per CDR3 protein. Among 550,000 to 700,000 distinct CDR3 sequences listed, 7.5% to 10% were seen once. Another study also made use of these data, one on yellow fever vaccine responses in identical twins.

Source material: PBMCs. These receptors were taken from a woman between 18 and 29 years old in good health. Both conserved end residues are part of each CDR3. D genes are given only for firm matches. Expanded clones are given a class, and other clones once, few, many or no size at all.

V gene: TRBV24-1; D gene: .; J gene: TRBJ2-3; clone size: few; CDR3 protein: CATSDAGRDTDTQYF; CDR3 DNA: TGTGCCACCAGTGATGCTGGCAGGGATACAGATACGCAGTATTTT
V gene: TRBV29-1; D gene: .; J gene: TRBJ2-1; clone size: many; CDR3 protein: CSVEDLGVRDEQFF; CDR3 DNA: TGCAGCGTTGAAGATCTAGGGGTTCGGGATGAGCAGTTCTTC
V gene: TRBV20-1; D gene: TRBD1; J gene: TRBJ1-2; clone size: many; CDR3 protein: CSASWRRTGGYTF; CDR3 DNA: TGCAGTGCTAGCTGGAGACGGACAGGGGGCTACACCTTC
V gene: TRBV12-3/TRBV12-4; D gene: .; J gene: TRBJ2-7; clone size: .; CDR3 protein: CASRRTRQYYEQYF; CDR3 DNA: TGTGCCAGCAGACGGACCAGACAGTACTACGAGCAGTACTTC
V gene: TRBV9; D gene: TRBD1; J gene: TRBJ2-7; clone size: .; CDR3 protein: CASSVSAGTGSHEQYF; CDR3 DNA: TGTGCCAGCAGCGTAAGCGCGGGGACAGGGAGCCACGAGCAGTACTTC
V gene: TRBV11-2; D gene: .; J gene: TRBJ2-3; clone size: few; CDR3 protein: CASSLRPGGTDTQYF; CDR3 DNA: TGTGCCAGCAGCTTAAGGCCAGGGGGCACAGATACGCAGTATTTT
V gene: TRBV27; D gene: TRBD2; J gene: TRBJ2-2; clone size: .; CDR3 protein: CASSLSGLRAGELFF; CDR3 DNA: TGTGCCAGCAGTTTATCGGGACTAAGGGCCGGGGAGCTGTTTTTT
V gene: TRBV12-3/TRBV12-4; D gene: TRBD1; J gene: TRBJ2-7; clone size: few; CDR3 protein: CASSLRGQGAFPHEQYF; CDR3 DNA: TGTGCCAGCAGTTTGAGGGGCCAGGGGGCCTTCCCCCACGAGCAGTACTTC
V gene: TRBV4-1; D gene: TRBD1; J gene: TRBJ1-2; clone size: many; CDR3 protein: CASSQQTGGYGYTF; CDR3 DNA: TGCGCCAGCAGCCAACAGACAGGGGGCTATGGCTACACCTTC
V gene: TRBV9; D gene: TRBD2; J gene: TRBJ2-5; clone size: .; CDR3 protein: CASSPGGPFETQYF; CDR3 DNA: TGTGCCAGCAGTCCGGGGGGGCCTTTTGAGACCCAGTACTTC
V gene: TRBV27; D gene: .; J gene: TRBJ1-5; clone size: few; CDR3 protein: CASSPELRLPQHF; CDR3 DNA: TGTGCCAGCAGTCCGGAACTCCGGCTTCCCCAGCATTTT
V gene: TRBV4-1; D gene: .; J gene: TRBJ2-2; clone size: few; CDR3 protein: CASSQNHGNTGELFF; CDR3 DNA: TGCGCCAGCAGCCAAAACCACGGAAACACCGGGGAGCTGTTTTTT
V gene: TRBV30; D gene: .; J gene: TRBJ2-1; clone size: few; CDR3 protein: CAWSAMGQGNEQFF; CDR3 DNA: TGTGCCTGGAGTGCCATGGGACAAGGCAATGAGCAGTTCTTC
V gene: TRBV11-2; D gene: .; J gene: TRBJ2-3; clone size: .; CDR3 protein: CASSVRDPTDTQYF; CDR3 DNA: TGTGCCAGCAGCGTCCGGGACCCCACAGATACGCAGTATTTT
V gene: TRBV7-2; D gene: TRBD1; J gene: TRBJ1-1; clone size: few; CDR3 protein: CASSLVGTGGRTEAFF; CDR3 DNA: TGTGCCAGCAGCTTAGTTGGGACAGGGGGCCGAACTGAAGCTTTCTTT
V gene: TRBV28; D gene: TRBD2; J gene: TRBJ2-1; clone size: few; CDR3 protein: CASSYGTSGPVNEQFF; CDR3 DNA: TGTGCCAGCAGTTACGGGACTAGCGGCCCGGTGAATGAGCAGTTCTTC
V gene: TRBV10-3; D gene: TRBD2; J gene: TRBJ2-3; clone size: .; CDR3 protein: CAISAGTSLTDTQYF; CDR3 DNA: TGTGCCATCAGCGCCGGGACTAGCTTAACAGATACGCAGTATTTT
V gene: TRBV7-8; D gene: .; J gene: TRBJ1-2; clone size: .; CDR3 protein: CASSLEVSGRGGYTF; CDR3 DNA: TGTGCCAGCAGCTTAGAGGTTTCCGGTAGAGGTGGCTACACCTTC
V gene: TRBV15; D gene: .; J gene: TRBJ2-3; clone size: few; CDR3 protein: CATTNGQTSTDTQYF; CDR3 DNA: TGTGCCACCACCAATGGACAGACTAGCACAGATACGCAGTATTTT
V gene: TRBV4-3; D gene: TRBD1; J gene: TRBJ1-2; clone size: .; CDR3 protein: CASSRWTGGEANYGYTF; CDR3 DNA: TGCGCCAGCAGCCGATGGACAGGGGGCGAGGCTAACTATGGCTACACCTTC
V gene: TRBV30; D gene: .; J gene: TRBJ2-7; clone size: .; CDR3 protein: CALTPRDDYEQYF; CDR3 DNA: TGTGCGTTAACCCCCCGGGACGACTACGAGCAGTACTTC
V gene: TRBV9; D gene: .; J gene: TRBJ1-1; clone size: many; CDR3 protein: CASSANTGGGSRTEAFF; CDR3 DNA: TGTGCCAGCAGCGCTAATACGGGTGGGGGTAGTAGGACTGAAGCTTTCTTT
V gene: TRBV10-3; D gene: TRBD1; J gene: TRBJ2-1; clone size: many; CDR3 protein: CAISGQGPEQFF; CDR3 DNA: TGTGCCATCAGCGGACAGGGACCTGAGCAGTTCTTC
V gene: TRBV20-1; D gene: TRBD2; J gene: TRBJ2-5; clone size: .; CDR3 protein: CSARPYRRGSPETQYF; CDR3 DNA: TGCAGTGCTAGACCGTACCGGCGGGGGTCCCCAGAGACCCAGTACTTC
V gene: TRBV2; D gene: .; J gene: TRBJ2-6; clone size: few; CDR3 protein: CARSPGQGSSSGANVLTF; CDR3 DNA: TGTGCCCGCAGCCCTGGTCAGGGAAGTTCCTCTGGGGCCAACGTCCTGACTTTC
V gene: TRBV9; D gene: TRBD2; J gene: TRBJ2-7; clone size: many; CDR3 protein: CASSEGLAGSYEQYF; CDR3 DNA: TGTGCCAGCAGCGAGGGACTAGCGGGCTCCTACGAGCAGTACTTC
V gene: TRBV30; D gene: .; J gene: TRBJ2-1; clone size: .; CDR3 protein: CAWSVLGGLKKFF; CDR3 DNA: TGTGCCTGGAGTGTACTCGGAGGGCTAAAGAAGTTCTTC
V gene: TRBV20-1; D gene: .; J gene: TRBJ2-1; clone size: .; CDR3 protein: CSALTTGTNNEQFF; CDR3 DNA: TGCAGTGCTTTGACGACAGGGACTAACAATGAGCAGTTCTTC
V gene: TRBV12-3/TRBV12-4; D gene: TRBD1; J gene: TRBJ2-5; clone size: few; CDR3 protein: CASSQGAGGETQYF; CDR3 DNA: TGTGCCAGCAGTCAGGGGGCGGGTGGAGAGACCCAGTACTTC
V gene: TRBV7-9; D gene: .; J gene: TRBJ2-7; clone size: few; CDR3 protein: CASSLVGASDEQYF; CDR3 DNA: TGTGCCAGCAGCTTAGTAGGGGCCAGTGACGAGCAGTACTTC
V gene: TRBV7-8; D gene: .; J gene: TRBJ2-7; clone size: many; CDR3 protein: CASSLRNPAWGWEQAQTYEQYF; CDR3 DNA: TGTGCCAGCAGCTTACGGAATCCGGCGTGGGGTTGGGAACAGGCGCAGACCTACGAGCAGTACTTC
V gene: TRBV5-1; D gene: .; J gene: TRBJ2-1; clone size: .; CDR3 protein: CASSLTDSSYNEQFF; CDR3 DNA: TGCGCCAGCAGCTTGACCGACAGCTCCTACAATGAGCAGTTCTTC
V gene: TRBV5-1; D gene: .; J gene: TRBJ2-2; clone size: .; CDR3 protein: CASSFRAAVNTGELFF; CDR3 DNA: TGCGCCAGCAGCTTCCGGGCTGCCGTGAACACCGGGGAGCTGTTTTTT
V gene: TRBV20-1; D gene: .; J gene: TRBJ2-1; clone size: many; CDR3 protein: CSARLTLNNEQFF; CDR3 DNA: TGCAGTGCCAGACTGACTCTCAACAATGAGCAGTTCTTC
V gene: TRBV7-2; D gene: TRBD2; J gene: TRBJ2-7; clone size: .; CDR3 protein: CASKILAGQPYEQYF; CDR3 DNA: TGTGCCAGCAAGATACTAGCGGGACAGCCTTACGAGCAGTACTTC
V gene: TRBV5-1; D gene: .; J gene: TRBJ1-5; clone size: few; CDR3 protein: CASSPVQPQHF; CDR3 DNA: TGCGCCAGCAGCCCTGTTCAGCCCCAGCATTTT
V gene: TRBV7-9; D gene: TRBD2; J gene: TRBJ2-7; clone size: few; CDR3 protein: CASSLERGGPYEQYF; CDR3 DNA: TGTGCCAGCAGCTTAGAGCGGGGGGGCCCCTACGAGCAGTACTTC
V gene: TRBV28; D gene: TRBD1; J gene: TRBJ1-2; clone size: .; CDR3 protein: CASSSPSGQDTF; CDR3 DNA: TGTGCCAGCAGTTCCCCCTCGGGACAGGACACCTTC
V gene: TRBV2; D gene: TRBD1; J gene: TRBJ1-6; clone size: .; CDR3 protein: CARGTENSPLHF; CDR3 DNA: TGTGCCAGAGGGACAGAAAATTCACCCCTCCACTTT
V gene: TRBV20-1; D gene: TRBD1; J gene: TRBJ2-7; clone size: .; CDR3 protein: CSAATGGSTYEQYF; CDR3 DNA: TGCAGTGCTGCTACAGGGGGCTCAACCTACGAGCAGTACTTC
V gene: TRBV20-1; D gene: TRBD2; J gene: TRBJ2-3; clone size: few; CDR3 protein: CSARTKLASGGAWDTQYF; CDR3 DNA: TGCAGTGCTAGGACGAAACTAGCTAGCGGGGGGGCTTGGGATACGCAGTATTTT
V gene: TRBV29-1; D gene: .; J gene: TRBJ2-3; clone size: few; CDR3 protein: CSVAPWATDTQYF; CDR3 DNA: TGCAGCGTTGCTCCATGGGCCACAGATACGCAGTATTTT
V gene: TRBV4-3; D gene: .; J gene: TRBJ2-3; clone size: .; CDR3 protein: CASSQDFPVMDTQYF; CDR3 DNA: TGCGCCAGCAGCCAAGACTTCCCGGTTATGGATACGCAGTATTTT
V gene: TRBV30; D gene: TRBD1; J gene: TRBJ2-3; clone size: many; CDR3 protein: CAWSAGTASSTDTQYF; CDR3 DNA: TGTGCCTGGAGTGCCGGGACAGCCTCTAGCACAGATACGCAGTATTTT
V gene: TRBV7-3; D gene: .; J gene: TRBJ1-2; clone size: few; CDR3 protein: CASSPRAGANYGYTF; CDR3 DNA: TGTGCCAGCAGCCCCCGAGCAGGAGCTAACTATGGCTACACCTTC
V gene: TRBV18; D gene: .; J gene: TRBJ1-1; clone size: few; CDR3 protein: CASSPPLDTEAFF; CDR3 DNA: TGTGCCAGCTCACCACCCCTGGACACTGAAGCTTTCTTT
V gene: TRBV6-2/TRBV6-3; D gene: .; J gene: TRBJ2-3; clone size: many; CDR3 protein: CASSHPGLEGADTQYF; CDR3 DNA: TGTGCCAGCAGCCACCCCGGTCTCGAGGGCGCAGATACGCAGTATTTT
V gene: TRBV7-9; D gene: TRBD2; J gene: TRBJ2-1; clone size: .; CDR3 protein: CASSKGAGGYNEQFF; CDR3 DNA: TGTGCCAGCAGCAAAGGGGCGGGGGGATACAATGAGCAGTTCTTC
V gene: TRBV28; D gene: .; J gene: TRBJ2-2; clone size: many; CDR3 protein: CASRSSNTGELFF; CDR3 DNA: TGTGCCAGTCGGTCGTCGAACACCGGGGAGCTGTTTTTT
V gene: TRBV18; D gene: .; J gene: TRBJ1-1; clone size: many; CDR3 protein: CASSPPTQGGEAFF; CDR3 DNA: TGTGCCAGCTCACCCCCGACGCAGGGTGGTGAAGCTTTCTTT
V gene: TRBV6-5; D gene: TRBD1; J gene: TRBJ2-3; clone size: many; CDR3 protein: CASSSGTAYTDTQYF; CDR3 DNA: TGTGCCAGCAGTTCAGGGACAGCTTACACAGATACGCAGTATTTT
V gene: TRBV12-2; D gene: .; J gene: TRBJ2-7; clone size: .; CDR3 protein: CASRLWVHEQYF; CDR3 DNA: TGTGCAAGTCGTCTGTGGGTCCACGAGCAGTACTTC
V gene: TRBV11-1; D gene: .; J gene: TRBJ2-1; clone size: many; CDR3 protein: CASSINLGPHSYNEQFF; CDR3 DNA: TGTGCCAGCAGCATCAACCTGGGACCACACTCCTACAATGAGCAGTTCTTC
V gene: TRBV6-1; D gene: TRBD2; J gene: TRBJ2-5; clone size: .; CDR3 protein: CASSTGGAPHEVQYF; CDR3 DNA: TGTGCCAGCAGTACCGGGGGGGCCCCTCATGAAGTCCAGTACTTC
V gene: TRBV12-3/TRBV12-4; D gene: .; J gene: TRBJ2-5; clone size: .; CDR3 protein: CASSPDRKYQETQYF; CDR3 DNA: TGTGCCAGCAGTCCGGACAGAAAGTACCAAGAGACCCAGTACTTC
V gene: TRBV12-3/TRBV12-4; D gene: .; J gene: TRBJ2-1; clone size: few; CDR3 protein: CASSPSGGSEQFF; CDR3 DNA: TGTGCCAGCAGTCCCTCTGGGGGCAGTGAGCAGTTCTTC
V gene: TRBV7-8; D gene: .; J gene: TRBJ2-5; clone size: .; CDR3 protein: CASSLGGEYQETQYF; CDR3 DNA: TGTGCCAGCAGCTTAGGCGGGGAGTACCAAGAGACCCAGTACTTC